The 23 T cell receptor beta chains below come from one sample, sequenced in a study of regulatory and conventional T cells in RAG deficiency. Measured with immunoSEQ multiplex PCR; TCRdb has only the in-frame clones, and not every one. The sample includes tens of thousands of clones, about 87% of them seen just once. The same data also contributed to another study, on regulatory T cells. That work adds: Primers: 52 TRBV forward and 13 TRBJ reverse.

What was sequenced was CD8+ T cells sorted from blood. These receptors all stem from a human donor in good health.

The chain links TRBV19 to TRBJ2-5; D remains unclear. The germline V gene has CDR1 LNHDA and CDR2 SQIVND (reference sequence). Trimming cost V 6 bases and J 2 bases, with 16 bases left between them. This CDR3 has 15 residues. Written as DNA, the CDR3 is TGTGCCAGTAGCCTAGTGGGTACAGTTCAAGAGACCCAGTACTTC. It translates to CASSLVGTVQETQYF.

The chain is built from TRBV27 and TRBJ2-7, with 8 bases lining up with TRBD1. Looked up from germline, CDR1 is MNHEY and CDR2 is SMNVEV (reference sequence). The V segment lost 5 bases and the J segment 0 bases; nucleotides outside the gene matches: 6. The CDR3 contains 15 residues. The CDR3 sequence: CASSPTGGPSYEQYF. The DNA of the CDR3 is TGTGCCAGCAGTCCTACAGGGGGTCCCTCCTACGAGCAGTACTTC.

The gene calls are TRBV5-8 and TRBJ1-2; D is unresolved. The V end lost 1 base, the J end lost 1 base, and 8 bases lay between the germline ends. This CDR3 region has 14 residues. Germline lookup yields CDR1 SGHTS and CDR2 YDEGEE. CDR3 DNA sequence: TGTGCCAGCAGCTTGAGGGCATTTAACTATGGCTACACCTTC. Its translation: CASSLRAFNYGYTF. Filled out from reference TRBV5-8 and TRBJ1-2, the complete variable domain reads EAGVTQSPTHLIKTRGQQATLRCSPISGHTSVYWYQQALGLGLQFLLWYDEGEERNRGNFPPRFSGRQFPNYSSELNVNALELEDSALYLCASSLRAFNYGYTFGSGTRLTVV.

The DNA of the CDR3 is TGTGCCAGCAGCGCGACAGGGGGTAGTGGTCAGCCCCAGCATTTT. Translated: CASSATGGSGQPQHF. This rearrangement joins TRBV7-3 to TRBJ1-5; TRBD1 aligns across 9 bases. The CDR3 runs to 15 residues. Trimming took 5 bases from V and 6 from J; bases not matched to a gene: 8. Germline loops: CDR1 SGHTA, CDR2 FQGTGA.

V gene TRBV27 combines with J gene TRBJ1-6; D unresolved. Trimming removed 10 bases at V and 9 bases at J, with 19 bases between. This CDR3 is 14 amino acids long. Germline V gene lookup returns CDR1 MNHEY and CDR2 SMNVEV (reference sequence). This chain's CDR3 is CATQQGRGVSPLHF. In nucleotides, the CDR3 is TGTGCCACTCAGCAAGGGCGGGGTGTTTCACCCCTCCACTTT.

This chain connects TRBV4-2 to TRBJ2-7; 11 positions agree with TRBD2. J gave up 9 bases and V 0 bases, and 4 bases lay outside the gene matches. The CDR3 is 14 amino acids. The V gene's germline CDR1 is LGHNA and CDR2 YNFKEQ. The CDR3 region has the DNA TGTGCCAGCAGCCAAGAATTTACTAGCGGGAGGCAGTACTTC. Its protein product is CASSQEFTSGRQYF.

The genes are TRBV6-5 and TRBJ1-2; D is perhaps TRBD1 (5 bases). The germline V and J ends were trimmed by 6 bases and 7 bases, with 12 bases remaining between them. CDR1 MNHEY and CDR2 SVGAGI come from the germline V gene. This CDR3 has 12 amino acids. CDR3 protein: CASSSGAVGYTF. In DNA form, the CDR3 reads TGTGCCAGCAGCTCCGGGGCGGTTGGCTACACCTTC.

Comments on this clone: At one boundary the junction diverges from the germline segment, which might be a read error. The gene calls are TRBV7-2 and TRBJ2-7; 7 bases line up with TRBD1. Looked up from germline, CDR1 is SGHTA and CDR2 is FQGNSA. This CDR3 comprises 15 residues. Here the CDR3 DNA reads TGTGCCAGCAGCATAGCCGGGACAGTGTCCTACGAGCAGTACTTC. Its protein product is CASSIAGTVSYEQYF.

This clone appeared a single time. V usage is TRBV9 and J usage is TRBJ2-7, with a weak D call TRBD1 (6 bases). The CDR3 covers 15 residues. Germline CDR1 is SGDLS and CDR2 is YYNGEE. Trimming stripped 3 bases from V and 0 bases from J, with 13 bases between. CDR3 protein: CASSASGGFSYEQYF. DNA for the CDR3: TGTGCCAGCAGCGCGAGTGGGGGCTTCTCCTACGAGCAGTACTTC.

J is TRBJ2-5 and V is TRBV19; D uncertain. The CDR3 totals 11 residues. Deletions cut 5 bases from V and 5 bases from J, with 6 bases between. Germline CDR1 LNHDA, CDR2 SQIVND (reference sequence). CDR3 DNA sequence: TGTGCCAGTAGTGCTAGTGAGACCCAGTACTTC. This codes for CASSASETQYF.

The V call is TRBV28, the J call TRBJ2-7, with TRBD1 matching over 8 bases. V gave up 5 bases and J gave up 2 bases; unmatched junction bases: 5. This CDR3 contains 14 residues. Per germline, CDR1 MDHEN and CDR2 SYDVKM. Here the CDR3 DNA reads TGTGCCAGCAGTCCCCTGGGACAGGCCTACGAGCAGTACTTC. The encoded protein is CASSPLGQAYEQYF.

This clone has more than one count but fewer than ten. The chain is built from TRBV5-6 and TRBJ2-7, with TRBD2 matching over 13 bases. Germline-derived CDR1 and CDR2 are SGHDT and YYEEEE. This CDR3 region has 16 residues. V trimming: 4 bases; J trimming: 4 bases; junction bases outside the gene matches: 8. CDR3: CASSTGLAGELYEQYF. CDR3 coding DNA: TGTGCCAGCAGCACCGGACTAGCGGGAGAACTATACGAGCAGTACTTC.

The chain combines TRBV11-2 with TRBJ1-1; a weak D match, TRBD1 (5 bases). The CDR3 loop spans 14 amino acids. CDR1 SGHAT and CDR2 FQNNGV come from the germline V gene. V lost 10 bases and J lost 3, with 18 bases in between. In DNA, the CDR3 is TGTGCCACCGAGGAGGCTGGAGGGGACACTGAAGCTTTCTTT. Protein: CATEEAGGDTEAFF.

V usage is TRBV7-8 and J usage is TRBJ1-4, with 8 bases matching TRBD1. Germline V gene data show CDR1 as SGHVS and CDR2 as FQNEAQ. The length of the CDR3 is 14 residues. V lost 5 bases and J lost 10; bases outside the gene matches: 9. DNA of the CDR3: TGTGCCAGCAGCCCGACAGGGGAGGAGGGAAAACTGTTTTTT. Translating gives CASSPTGEEGKLFF.

CDR3 amino acids: CASSQTGTYYNEQFF. Here the CDR3 DNA reads TGTGCCAGCAGTCAGACCGGGACCTACTACAATGAGCAGTTCTTC. V usage is TRBV6-5 and J usage is TRBJ2-1, with D possibly being TRBD1 or TRBD2 (5 bases each). In germline, CDR1 is MNHEY, CDR2 SVGAGI. Trimming took 5 bases from V and 3 from J, leaving 14 bases between them. The CDR3 has 15 residues.

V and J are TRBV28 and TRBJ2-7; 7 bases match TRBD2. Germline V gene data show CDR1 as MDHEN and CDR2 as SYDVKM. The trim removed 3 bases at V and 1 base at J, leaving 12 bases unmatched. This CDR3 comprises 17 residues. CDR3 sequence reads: CASSLVLAGDLSYEQYF. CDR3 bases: TGTGCCAGCAGTTTGGTTTTAGCGGGCGATTTATCCTACGAGCAGTACTTC.

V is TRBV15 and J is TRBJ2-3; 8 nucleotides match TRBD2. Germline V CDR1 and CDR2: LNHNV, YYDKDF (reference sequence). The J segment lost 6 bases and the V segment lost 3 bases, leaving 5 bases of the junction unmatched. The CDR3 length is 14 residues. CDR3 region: CATSRYGGADTQYF. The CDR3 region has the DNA TGTGCCACCAGCAGGTACGGGGGGGCTGATACGCAGTATTTT.

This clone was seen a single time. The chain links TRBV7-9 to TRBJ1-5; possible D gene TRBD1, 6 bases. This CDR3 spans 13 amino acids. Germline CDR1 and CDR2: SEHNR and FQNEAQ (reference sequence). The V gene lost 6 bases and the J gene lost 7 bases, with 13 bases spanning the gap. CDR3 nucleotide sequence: TGTGCCAGCAGACAGGGTTATGGGCAGCCCCAGCATTTT. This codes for CASRQGYGQPQHF.

CDR3: CSVELGGRKSLNTEAFF. CDR3 coding DNA: TGCAGCGTTGAATTAGGCGGGCGGAAGAGTTTGAACACTGAAGCTTTCTTT. The chain carries TRBV29-1 and TRBJ1-1; D not resolved. Germline V CDR1 and CDR2: SQVTM, ANQGSEA. The V and J ends lost 2 bases and 0 bases respectively, with 19 bases between them. This CDR3 is built from 17 residues.

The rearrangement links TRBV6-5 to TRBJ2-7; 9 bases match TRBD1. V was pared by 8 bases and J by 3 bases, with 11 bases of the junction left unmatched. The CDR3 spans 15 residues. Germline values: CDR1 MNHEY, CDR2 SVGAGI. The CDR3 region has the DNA TGTGCCAGCGGGATGGACAGGGGCTCCTACTACGAGCAGTACTTC. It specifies CASGMDRGSYYEQYF.

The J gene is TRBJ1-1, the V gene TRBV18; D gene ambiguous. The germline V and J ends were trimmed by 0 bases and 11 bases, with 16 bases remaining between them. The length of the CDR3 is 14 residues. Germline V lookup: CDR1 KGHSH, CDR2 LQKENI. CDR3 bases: TGTGCCAGCTCACCACCGTTTGGGCCCCCTCCCGCTTTCTTT. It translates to CASSPPFGPPPAFF. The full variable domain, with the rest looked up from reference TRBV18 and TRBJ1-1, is NAGVMQNPRHLVRRRGQEARLRCSPMKGHSHVYWYRQLPEEGLKFMVYLQKENIIDESGMPKERFSAEFPKEGPSILRIQQVVRGDSAAYFCASSPPFGPPPAFFGQGTRLTVV.

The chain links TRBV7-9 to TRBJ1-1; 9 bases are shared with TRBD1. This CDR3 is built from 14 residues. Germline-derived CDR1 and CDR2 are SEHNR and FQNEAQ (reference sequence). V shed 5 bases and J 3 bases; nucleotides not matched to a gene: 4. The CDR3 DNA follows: TGTGCCAGCAGCCGGACAGGGGAATACACTGAAGCTTTCTTT. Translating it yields CASSRTGEYTEAFF.

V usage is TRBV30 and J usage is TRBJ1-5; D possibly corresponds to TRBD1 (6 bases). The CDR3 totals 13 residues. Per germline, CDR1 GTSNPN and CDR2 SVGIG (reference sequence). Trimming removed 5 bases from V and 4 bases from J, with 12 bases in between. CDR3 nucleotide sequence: TGTGCCTGGGCAGGGGATGGGAATCAGCCCCAGCATTTT. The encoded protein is CAWAGDGNQPQHF.